The entry below gives a single T cell receptor (beta chain) sequence along with its context. The sample is drawn from a study of control samples from healthy donors and cancer patients. Trimming took 4 bases from V and 2 from J, leaving 20 bases between them. The germline V gene has CDR1 SGHRS and CDR2 YFSETQ. There are 17 residues in the CDR3. Repertoires were generated with immunoSEQ multiplex PCR, while TCRdb's copy carries only in-frame clones and drops some. The data show around 64,000 clones, roughly 89% seen once. This chain links TRBV5-1 with TRBJ2-3; D gene unclear. Sequenced: PBMCs. This sequence originates from a man in his 60s with colorectal cancer. This CDR3 reads CASSVLTGPPLTDTQYF. For the CDR3, the DNA is TGCGCCAGCAGCGTTCTAACGGGCCCGCCGCTCACAGATACGCAGTATTTT.